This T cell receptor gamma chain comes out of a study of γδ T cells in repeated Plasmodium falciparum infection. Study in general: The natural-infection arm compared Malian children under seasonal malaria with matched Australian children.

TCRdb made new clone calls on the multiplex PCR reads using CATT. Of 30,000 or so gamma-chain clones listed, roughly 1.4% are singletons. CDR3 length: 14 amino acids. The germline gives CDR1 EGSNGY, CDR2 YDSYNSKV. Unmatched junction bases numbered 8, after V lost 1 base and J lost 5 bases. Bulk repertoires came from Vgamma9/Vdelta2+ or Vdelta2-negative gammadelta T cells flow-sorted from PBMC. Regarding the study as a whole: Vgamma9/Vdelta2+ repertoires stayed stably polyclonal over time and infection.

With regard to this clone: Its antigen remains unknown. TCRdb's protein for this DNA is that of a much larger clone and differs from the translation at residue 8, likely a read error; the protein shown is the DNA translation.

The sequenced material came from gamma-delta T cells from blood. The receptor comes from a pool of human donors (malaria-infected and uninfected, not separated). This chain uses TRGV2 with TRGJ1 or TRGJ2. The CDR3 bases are TGTGCCACCTGGGACGGATTAGCGCATTATAAGAAACTCTTT. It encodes CATWDGLAHYKKLF.